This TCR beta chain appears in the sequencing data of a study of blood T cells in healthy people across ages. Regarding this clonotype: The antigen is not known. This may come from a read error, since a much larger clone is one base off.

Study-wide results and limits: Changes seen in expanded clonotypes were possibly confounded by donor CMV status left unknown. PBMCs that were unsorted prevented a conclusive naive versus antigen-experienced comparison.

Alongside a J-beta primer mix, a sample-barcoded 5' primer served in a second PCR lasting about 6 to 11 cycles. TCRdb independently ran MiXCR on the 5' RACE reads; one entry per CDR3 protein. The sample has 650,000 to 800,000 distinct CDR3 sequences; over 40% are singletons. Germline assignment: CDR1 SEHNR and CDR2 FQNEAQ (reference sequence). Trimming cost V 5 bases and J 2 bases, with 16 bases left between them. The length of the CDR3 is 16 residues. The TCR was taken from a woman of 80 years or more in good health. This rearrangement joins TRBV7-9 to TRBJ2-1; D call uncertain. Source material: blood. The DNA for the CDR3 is TGTGCCAGCAGCGATCAGATTGCCAGAGCCTACAATGAGCAGTTCTTC. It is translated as CASSDQIARAYNEQFF.